Following are 32 T cell receptor beta chains from one sample sequenced in a study of CD8+CD57+ T cells in acquired aplastic anemia. Genomic DNA, the template, was used for profiling of the TCR beta VDJ and CDR3. TCRdb redid the calling of the reads with MiXCR, one entry per CDR3 protein. The repertoire has fewer than 250,000 distinct CDR3 sequences, approximately 50% of them found once; the top ten carry about a sixth. Sequenced input: sorted CD4+, CD8+, or CD8+CD57+ T cells (not recorded which) from PBMCs. The receptors derive from a human donor in good health, serving as a control.

The genes are TRBV2 and TRBJ1-6, with D perhaps TRBD1 (5 bases). Germline CDR1 and CDR2: SNHLY and FYNNEI. The CDR3 is 15 amino acids. V dropped 4 bases and J dropped 10 bases, with 17 bases sitting between them. The CDR3 coding sequence is TGTGCCAGCAGTGTCGGATCCGGGGCTCGGTCACCCCTCCACTTT. Encoded protein: CASSVGSGARSPLHF.

The chain carries TRBV19 and TRBJ2-5, with 12 bases identical to TRBD2. Losses at the gene ends were 5 bases for V and 5 bases for J; bases not matched to a gene: 6. The CDR3 length is 15 residues. CDR1 is LNHDA, CDR2 SQIVND, per germline (reference sequence). CDR3 sequence: CASSVLAGGQETQYF. CDR3 bases: TGTGCCAGTAGTGTTCTAGCGGGGGGGCAGGAGACCCAGTACTTC.

The chain combines TRBV7-2 with TRBJ1-4; 8 nucleotides match TRBD1. CDR1 is SGHTA and CDR2 is FQGNSA in the germline V gene. The junction had 0 bases not matched to a gene; V was cut back by 4 bases and J by 2 bases. The CDR3 consists of 14 residues. CDR3: CASSWTGTNEKLFF. The DNA of the CDR3 is TGTGCCAGCAGCTGGACAGGGACTAATGAAAAACTGTTTTTT.

The chain couples TRBV7-6 to TRBJ1-2; D may be TRBD1 (5 bases). The length of the CDR3 is 13 residues. Germline CDR1 reads SGHVS; CDR2 reads FNYEAQ. Trimming pared 0 bases from V and 4 bases from J, leaving 6 bases between. CDR3 sequence (DNA): TGTGCCAGCAGCTTAGCGGGGCTCTATGGCTACACCTTC. This codes for CASSLAGLYGYTF. Filled out from reference TRBV7-6 and TRBJ1-2, the complete variable domain reads GAGVSQSPRYKVTKRGQDVALRCDPISGHVSLYWYRQALGQGPEFLTYFNYEAQQDKSGLPNDRFSAERPEGSISTLTIQRTEQRDSAMYRCASSLAGLYGYTFGSGTRLTVV.

There are many counts of this clonotype. The V gene is TRBV28, the J gene TRBJ2-1, with 7 bases matching TRBD2. V shed 4 bases, J shed 13 bases, and the junction held 4 bases outside the gene matches. In germline, CDR1 is MDHEN, CDR2 SYDVKM. CDR3 length: 11 residues. The CDR3 nucleotides read TGTGCCAGCAGTTCGCGGGAGTCCCAGTTCTTC. Translating it yields CASSSRESQFF.

In this sample, this clonotype turned up many times. The chain carries TRBV20-1 and TRBJ2-5, with 9 nucleotides matching TRBD1. Germline V lookup: CDR1 DFQATT, CDR2 SNEGSKA (reference sequence). J gave up 7 bases and V 6 bases, and 15 bases lay outside the gene matches. This CDR3 is built from 15 residues. As DNA, the CDR3 is TGCAGTGCCCATAACGGGACAGGGAGGTTGGGGACCCAGTACTTC. It codes for CSAHNGTGRLGTQYF.

This chain uses TRBV9 with TRBJ2-7; D perhaps matches TRBD1 (5 bases). The length of the CDR3 is 14 residues. The germline V gene encodes CDR1 SGDLS and CDR2 YYNGEE. V was pared by 3 bases and J by 1 base, with 11 bases between. The CDR3 sequence is CASSARDESYEQYF. For the CDR3, the DNA is TGTGCCAGCAGCGCCAGGGATGAATCCTACGAGCAGTACTTC. Full variable domain (missing parts from reference TRBV9 and TRBJ2-7): DSGVTQTPKHLITATGQRVTLRCSPRSGDLSVYWYQQSLDQGLQFLIQYYNGEERAKGNILERFSAQQFPDLHSELNLSSLELGDSALYFCASSARDESYEQYFGPGTRLTVT.

This clonotype was counted at least ten times. This chain links TRBV20-1 with TRBJ2-1; 7 bases fit TRBD1. The CDR3 length is 14 residues. V lost 6 bases and J lost 5; bases outside the gene matches: 10. Germline CDR1 reads DFQATT; CDR2 reads SNEGSKA (reference sequence). The CDR3 nucleotides are TGCAGTGCAACAGGACAGGCCAGCCACAATGAGCAGTTCTTC. As protein: CSATGQASHNEQFF.

This clonotype was counted ten times or more. The chain combines TRBV29-1 with TRBJ1-1, with D uncertain. Trimming removed 2 bases from V and 1 base from J, with 5 bases in between. Germline CDR1 and CDR2: SQVTM and ANQGSEA. The CDR3 totals 12 residues. The chain's CDR3 is CSVERPNTEAFF. Written as DNA, the CDR3 is TGCAGCGTTGAACGGCCGAACACTGAAGCTTTCTTT.

The chain employs TRBV4-2 and TRBJ2-7; 7 bases align to TRBD1. CDR1 is LGHNA and CDR2 is YNFKEQ in the germline V gene. The CDR3 has 15 residues. V shed 4 bases and J 0 bases; nucleotides not matched to a gene: 6. The CDR3 loop is CASSRTGEGSYEQYF. The CDR3 bases are TGTGCCAGCAGCCGAACAGGGGAAGGCTCCTACGAGCAGTACTTC.

The chain employs TRBV7-8 and TRBJ2-2; 12 positions agree with TRBD1. V was pared by 7 bases and J by 6 bases, with 24 bases of the junction left unmatched. This CDR3 contains 21 residues. CDR1 is SGHVS and CDR2 is FQNEAQ in the germline V gene. The CDR3 sequence: CASTPKYLPGTGGFRAGELFF. CDR3 bases: TGTGCCAGCACACCCAAGTATCTTCCCGGGACAGGGGGCTTTCGGGCCGGGGAGCTGTTTTTT.

This rearrangement joins TRBV5-4 to TRBJ2-5; 9 bases line up with TRBD2. The CDR3 covers 15 residues. V trimming: 8 bases; J trimming: 1 base; junction bases outside the gene matches: 9. Germline CDR1 is SGHNT and CDR2 is YYREEE (reference sequence). In nucleotides, the CDR3 is TGTGCCAGTAGGGGGCGGGGGGGTTCCCAAGAGACCCAGTACTTC. Its translation: CASRGRGGSQETQYF.

This sequence joins TRBV15 and TRBJ1-2; tentatively, D is TRBD1 (5 bases). Germline V gives CDR1 LNHNV, CDR2 YYDKDF (reference sequence). Trimming left V 3 bases short and J 4 bases short, with 9 bases between. The CDR3 consists of 13 residues. The CDR3 nucleotides are TGTGCCACCAGCAGCAGACAGTTCTATGGCTACACCTTC. This sequence encodes CATSSRQFYGYTF.

This clonotype was seen repeatedly, ten times or more. The V and J genes are TRBV7-2 and TRBJ2-1, with D possibly being TRBD2 (6 bases). This CDR3 comprises 12 residues. Trimming took 5 bases from V and 13 from J, leaving 15 bases between them. Germline V gives CDR1 SGHTA, CDR2 FQGNSA. CDR3 nucleotide sequence: TGTGCCAGCAGCCGCGAGGGGCGGGGACAGTTCTTC. Translated: CASSREGRGQFF.

In this sample, this clonotype turned up many times. The gene calls are TRBV14 and TRBJ2-1, with a weak D call TRBD2 (5 bases). The CDR3 is made up of 14 amino acids. Trimming stripped 3 bases from V and 4 bases from J, with 10 bases between. From germline, CDR1 is SGHDN and CDR2 FVKESK. CDR3 nucleotides: TGTGCCAGCAGCCAGGCAGACTATTACAATGAGCAGTTCTTC. Protein sequence: CASSQADYYNEQFF.

The chain is built from TRBV6-1 and TRBJ2-3; D possibly uses TRBD1 or TRBD2 (5 bases each). V gave up 5 bases and J gave up 2 bases, with 11 bases separating them. The CDR3 is made up of 14 amino acids. From germline, CDR1 is MNHNS and CDR2 SASEGT. The CDR3 bases are TGTGCCAGCAGTTATGGGACGATCACAGATACGCAGTATTTT. This translates into CASSYGTITDTQYF.

The rearrangement links TRBV29-1 to TRBJ2-7; either TRBD1 or TRBD2 may fit D (5 bases each). Per germline, CDR1 SQVTM and CDR2 ANQGSEA. There are 13 residues in the CDR3. Trimming shortened V by 6 bases and J by 6 bases, and 18 bases separated the two germline ends. CDR3 DNA: TGCAGCGTGCTGATGGCAGGGAGCGGCGAGCAGTACTTC. Its protein product is CSVLMAGSGEQYF.

The chain carries TRBV15 and TRBJ1-4; D is undetermined. Trimming cost V 0 bases and J 8 bases, with 4 bases left between them. The germline V gene has CDR1 LNHNV and CDR2 YYDKDF (reference sequence). This CDR3 region has 12 residues. In DNA form, the CDR3 reads TGTGCCACCAGCAGAGATCGAGAAAAACTGTTTTTT. Translating gives CATSRDREKLFF.

This clonotype was recorded many times. The gene calls are TRBV5-8 and TRBJ1-5; D is undetermined. The V and J ends lost 2 bases and 9 bases respectively, with 15 bases between them. The V gene's germline CDR1 is SGHTS and CDR2 YDEGEE. The CDR3 has 14 residues. The CDR3 DNA reads as TGTGCCAGCAGCTTTGCTGGGCGAGGGATGCCCCAGCATTTT. Its translation: CASSFAGRGMPQHF.

The CDR3 nucleotides read TGTGCCAGCAGCTTAATTGCCTACCCAGGAAACACCATATATTTT. Its protein product is CASSLIAYPGNTIYF. The chain recombines TRBV7-2 with TRBJ1-3; D is unclear. Trimming pared 2 bases from V and 4 bases from J, leaving 12 bases between. Germline lookup yields CDR1 SGHTA and CDR2 FQGNSA. The length of the CDR3 is 15 residues. Supplemented by reference TRBV7-2 and TRBJ1-3, the full variable domain reads GAGVSQSPSNKVTEKGKDVELRCDPISGHTALYWYRQSLGQGLEFLIYFQGNSAPDKSGLPSDRFSAERTGGSVSTLTIQRTQQEDSAVYLCASSLIAYPGNTIYFGEGSWLTVV.

The gene calls are TRBV7-6 and TRBJ2-5; the match to TRBD2 covers 12 bases. Germline V lookup: CDR1 SGHVS, CDR2 FNYEAQ. The CDR3 is 15 residues long. V lost 2 bases, J lost 6 bases, and 4 bases stayed unmatched. This CDR3 reads CASSLSSGGAQTQYF. In DNA, the CDR3 is TGTGCCAGCAGCTTATCTAGCGGGGGGGCACAGACCCAGTACTTC. Drawing the rest from reference TRBV7-6 and TRBJ2-5, the complete variable domain is GAGVSQSPRYKVTKRGQDVALRCDPISGHVSLYWYRQALGQGPEFLTYFNYEAQQDKSGLPNDRFSAERPEGSISTLTIQRTEQRDSAMYRCASSLSSGGAQTQYFGPGTRLLVL.

This clonotype has only one observation. V is TRBV29-1 and J is TRBJ2-7, with D possibly being TRBD1 (6 bases). Looked up from germline, CDR1 is SQVTM and CDR2 is ANQGSEA. The germline V and J ends were trimmed by 8 bases and 4 bases, with 18 bases remaining between them. CDR3 length: 13 residues. The CDR3: CSSYRELVYEQYF. CDR3 DNA sequence: TGCAGCAGTTACAGGGAGTTGGTATACGAGCAGTACTTC.

Here the CDR3 reads CASSLAGFEGASQYF. CDR3 nucleotides: TGTGCCAGCAGCTTAGCGGGCTTTGAGGGGGCGTCGCAGTATTTT. This rearrangement joins TRBV7-9 to TRBJ2-3; 7 positions match TRBD1. The CDR3 runs 15 residues. The germline CDR1 and CDR2 sequences are SEHNR and FQNEAQ (reference sequence). Trimming removed 0 bases from V and 10 bases from J; junction bases left unmatched: 10.

This clonotype appeared many times. The chain recombines TRBV7-9 with TRBJ2-5, with D uncertain. This CDR3 contains 12 residues. Trimming took off 1 base at V and 1 base at J, with 1 base between the two ends. CDR1 and CDR2 from the germline V gene are SEHNR and FQNEAQ (reference sequence). The CDR3 nucleotides are TGTGCCAGCAGCTTAGGCCAAGAGACCCAGTACTTC. Residues: CASSLGQETQYF.

The rearrangement uses TRBV15 and TRBJ1-5; the D gene is possibly TRBD1 (6 bases). The CDR3 consists of 16 residues. Germline assignment: CDR1 LNHNV and CDR2 YYDKDF (reference sequence). V was trimmed by 3 bases and J by 4 bases, leaving 16 bases between them. CDR3 residues: CATSSPLQGRNQPQHF. CDR3 bases: TGTGCCACCAGCAGCCCTCTACAGGGTAGAAATCAGCCCCAGCATTTT. Supplemented by reference TRBV15 and TRBJ1-5, the full variable domain reads DAMVIQNPRYQVTQFGKPVTLSCSQTLNHNVMYWYQQKSSQAPKLLFHYYDKDFNNEADTPDNFQSRRPNTSFCFLDIRSPGLGDTAMYLCATSSPLQGRNQPQHFGDGTRLSIL.

This clonotype was observed at least ten times. J is TRBJ1-2 and V is TRBV9; 7 bases line up with TRBD1. Germline-derived CDR1 and CDR2 are SGDLS and YYNGEE. CDR3 length: 13 residues. With 0 bases clipped from V and 8 bases from J, the junction kept 4 bases outside the gene matches. CDR3 amino acids: CASSVVTGEGYTF. CDR3 nucleotides: TGTGCCAGCAGCGTAGTTACAGGGGAGGGCTACACCTTC.

The chain is built from TRBV7-3 and TRBJ2-1; 8 nucleotides match TRBD2. The CDR3 length is 15 residues. Germline values: CDR1 SGHTA, CDR2 FQGTGA. V gave up 4 bases and J gave up 5 bases; unmatched junction bases: 7. CDR3 sequence (DNA): TGTGCCAGCAGCTGGGCAGCGGGGGCCAACAATGAGCAGTTCTTC. It encodes CASSWAAGANNEQFF.

The chain is built from TRBV11-2 and TRBJ1-1; D ambiguous. The CDR3 loop spans 14 amino acids. V lost 3 bases, J lost 4 bases, and 12 bases lay in between. Germline CDR1 and CDR2: SGHAT and FQNNGV. CDR3 bases: TGTGCCAGCAGCTTTTTAGGACGGGGCACTGAAGCTTTCTTT. This codes for CASSFLGRGTEAFF.

With respect to this clonotype: Compared with germline, one end of the junction differs, possibly owing to a read error. The chain is built from TRBV28 and TRBJ2-1; a possible D gene is TRBD1 (6 bases). Germline assignment: CDR1 MDHEN and CDR2 SYDVKM. There are 16 residues in the CDR3. In DNA, the CDR3 is TGTGCCAGCAGTTCGGGGTTGGGGGCGAGGAACAATGGGCAGTTCTTC. It translates to CASSSGLGARNNGQFF.

The V gene is TRBV7-6, the J gene TRBJ2-5, with D perhaps given as TRBD1 or TRBD2 (5 bases each). The germline CDR1 and CDR2 sequences are SGHVS and FNYEAQ. This CDR3 has 14 residues. V was shortened by 1 base and J by 5 bases, with 11 bases between the two germline ends. Written as DNA, the CDR3 is TGTGCCAGCAGCTTAGATCGAGGGGATGAGACCCAGTACTTC. This translates into CASSLDRGDETQYF.

The rearrangement uses TRBV12-3 or TRBV12-4 and TRBJ1-1; tentative D call: TRBD1 (6 bases). The CDR3 totals 12 residues. V shed 8 bases and J shed 0 bases, with 7 bases lying between them. CDR3 in DNA: TGTGCCAGCCGGACAGTGAACACTGAAGCTTTCTTT. Protein: CASRTVNTEAFF.

The V gene is TRBV9, the J gene TRBJ2-7; 8 bases map to TRBD2. Germline CDR1 is SGDLS and CDR2 is YYNGEE. CDR3 length: 15 amino acids. Trimming at V came to 4 bases and at J to 6 bases, leaving 12 bases not matched to a gene. The CDR3 nucleotides read TGTGCCAGCAGCCCAGCAGACCGGGGGGGCAGCGAGCAGTACTTC. Translating gives CASSPADRGGSEQYF. Variable domain in full (rest from reference TRBV9 and TRBJ2-7): DSGVTQTPKHLITATGQRVTLRCSPRSGDLSVYWYQQSLDQGLQFLIQYYNGEERAKGNILERFSAQQFPDLHSELNLSSLELGDSALYFCASSPADRGGSEQYFGPGTRLTVT.